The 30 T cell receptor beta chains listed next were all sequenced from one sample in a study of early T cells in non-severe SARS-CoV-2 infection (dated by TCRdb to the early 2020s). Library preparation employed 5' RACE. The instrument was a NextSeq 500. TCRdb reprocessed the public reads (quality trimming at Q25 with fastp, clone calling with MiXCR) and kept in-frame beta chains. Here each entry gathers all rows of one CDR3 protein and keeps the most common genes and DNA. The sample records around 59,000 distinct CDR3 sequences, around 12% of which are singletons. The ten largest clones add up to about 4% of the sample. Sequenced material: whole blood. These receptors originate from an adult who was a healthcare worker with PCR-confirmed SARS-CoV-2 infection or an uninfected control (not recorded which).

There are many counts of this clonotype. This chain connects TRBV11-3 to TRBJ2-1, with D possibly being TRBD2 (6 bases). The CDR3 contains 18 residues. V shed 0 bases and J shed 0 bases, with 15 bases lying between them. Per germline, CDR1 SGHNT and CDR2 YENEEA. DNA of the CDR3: TGTGCCAGCAGCTTAGATGGGCTAGCGCCGAGCTCCTACAATGAGCAGTTCTTC. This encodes CASSLDGLAPSSYNEQFF.

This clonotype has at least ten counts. CDR3 amino acids: CATSAVGDTQYF. The CDR3 DNA reads as TGTGCCACCTCCGCCGTGGGAGATACGCAGTATTTT. This chain uses TRBV18 with TRBJ2-3, with no clear D. Per the germline V gene, CDR1 is KGHSH and CDR2 is LQKENI. CDR3 length: 12 residues. Trimming pared 10 bases from V and 5 bases from J, leaving 13 bases between.

The CDR3 reads CSVSDTYGYTF. CDR3 nucleotides: TGCAGCGTTTCAGATACCTATGGCTACACCTTC. The chain links TRBV29-1 to TRBJ1-2, with D unresolved. The CDR3 runs to 11 residues. In germline, CDR1 is SQVTM, CDR2 ANQGSEA. Trimming cost V 5 bases and J 4 bases, with 8 bases left between them.

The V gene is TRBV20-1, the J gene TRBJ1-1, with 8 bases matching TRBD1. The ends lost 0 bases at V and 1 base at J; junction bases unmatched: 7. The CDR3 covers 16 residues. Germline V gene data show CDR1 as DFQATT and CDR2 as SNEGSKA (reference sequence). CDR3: CSARDPTGGGNTEAFF. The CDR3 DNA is TGCAGTGCTAGAGATCCTACAGGGGGGGGGAACACTGAAGCTTTCTTT.

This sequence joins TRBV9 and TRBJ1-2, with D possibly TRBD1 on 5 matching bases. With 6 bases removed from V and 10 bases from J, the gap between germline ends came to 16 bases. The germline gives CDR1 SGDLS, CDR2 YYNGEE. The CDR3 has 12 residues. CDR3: CASTAFRDHYTF. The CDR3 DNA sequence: TGTGCCAGCACCGCCTTCAGGGATCACTACACCTTC.

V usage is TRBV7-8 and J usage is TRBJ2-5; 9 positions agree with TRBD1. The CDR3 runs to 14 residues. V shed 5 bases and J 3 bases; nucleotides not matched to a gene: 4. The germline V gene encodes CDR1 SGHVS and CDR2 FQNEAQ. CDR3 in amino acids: CASSGTGWKETQYF. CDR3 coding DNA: TGTGCCAGCAGCGGGACAGGGTGGAAAGAGACCCAGTACTTC.

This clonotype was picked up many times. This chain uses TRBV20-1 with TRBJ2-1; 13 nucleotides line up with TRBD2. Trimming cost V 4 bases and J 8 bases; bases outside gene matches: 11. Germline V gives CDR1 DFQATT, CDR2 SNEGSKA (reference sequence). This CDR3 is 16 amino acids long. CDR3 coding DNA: TGCAGTGCTACCCGGACTAGCGGGAGACCTACGGATGAGCAGTTCTTC. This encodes CSATRTSGRPTDEQFF.

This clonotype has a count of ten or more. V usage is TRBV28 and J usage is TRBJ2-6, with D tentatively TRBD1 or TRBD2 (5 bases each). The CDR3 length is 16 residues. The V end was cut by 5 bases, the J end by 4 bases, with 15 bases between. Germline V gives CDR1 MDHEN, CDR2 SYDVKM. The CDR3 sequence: CASSKRGVSGANVLTF. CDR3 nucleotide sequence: TGTGCCAGCAGTAAACGAGGGGTATCAGGGGCCAACGTCCTGACTTTC.

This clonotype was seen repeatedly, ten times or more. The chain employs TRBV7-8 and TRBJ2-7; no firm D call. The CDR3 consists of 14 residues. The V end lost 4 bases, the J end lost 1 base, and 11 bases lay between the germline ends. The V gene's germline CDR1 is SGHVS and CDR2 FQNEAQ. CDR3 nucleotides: TGTGCCAGCAGCTCGTCCACAGTATCCTACGAGCAGTACTTC. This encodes CASSSSTVSYEQYF.

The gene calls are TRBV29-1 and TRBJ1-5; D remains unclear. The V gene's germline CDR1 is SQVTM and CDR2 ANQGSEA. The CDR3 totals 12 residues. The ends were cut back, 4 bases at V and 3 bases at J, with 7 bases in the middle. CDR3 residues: CSVVSDNQPQHF. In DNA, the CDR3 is TGCAGCGTTGTTTCCGACAATCAGCCCCAGCATTTT.

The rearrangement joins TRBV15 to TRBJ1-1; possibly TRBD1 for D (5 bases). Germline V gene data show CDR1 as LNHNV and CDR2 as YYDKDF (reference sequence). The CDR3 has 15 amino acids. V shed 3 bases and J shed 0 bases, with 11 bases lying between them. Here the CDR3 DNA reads TGTGCCACCAGCAGGGGCCGACAGTTGAACACTGAAGCTTTCTTT. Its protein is CATSRGRQLNTEAFF.

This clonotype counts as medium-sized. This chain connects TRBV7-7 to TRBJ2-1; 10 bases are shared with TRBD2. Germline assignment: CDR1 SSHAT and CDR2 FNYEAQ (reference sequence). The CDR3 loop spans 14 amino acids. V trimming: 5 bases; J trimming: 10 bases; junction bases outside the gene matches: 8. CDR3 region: CASSRLAGAKEQFF. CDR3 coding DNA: TGTGCCAGCAGCCGTCTAGCGGGAGCTAAAGAGCAGTTCTTC.

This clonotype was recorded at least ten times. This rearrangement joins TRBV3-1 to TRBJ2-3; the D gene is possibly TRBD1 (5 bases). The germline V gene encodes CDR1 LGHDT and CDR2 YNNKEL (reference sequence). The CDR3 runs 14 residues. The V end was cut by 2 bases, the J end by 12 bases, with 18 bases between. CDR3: CASSQNGRGGSQYF. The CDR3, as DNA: TGTGCCAGCAGCCAAAACGGAAGGGGCGGTTCTCAGTATTTT.

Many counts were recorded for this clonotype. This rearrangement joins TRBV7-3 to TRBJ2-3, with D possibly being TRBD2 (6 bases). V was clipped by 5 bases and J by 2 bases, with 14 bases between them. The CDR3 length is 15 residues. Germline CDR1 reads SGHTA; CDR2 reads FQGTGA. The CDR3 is CASSPGLASTDTQYF. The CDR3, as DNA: TGTGCCAGCAGCCCGGGACTGGCCTCCACAGATACGCAGTATTTT.

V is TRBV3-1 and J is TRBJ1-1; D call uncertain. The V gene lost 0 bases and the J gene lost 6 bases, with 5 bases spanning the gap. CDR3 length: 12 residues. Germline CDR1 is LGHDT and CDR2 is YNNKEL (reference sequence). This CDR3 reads CASSQDSAEAFF. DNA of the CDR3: TGTGCCAGCAGCCAAGATTCGGCTGAAGCTTTCTTT.

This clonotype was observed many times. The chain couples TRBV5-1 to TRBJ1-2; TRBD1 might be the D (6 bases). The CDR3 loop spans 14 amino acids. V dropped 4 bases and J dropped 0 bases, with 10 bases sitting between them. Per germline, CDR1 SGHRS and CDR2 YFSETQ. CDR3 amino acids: CASSTGTTNYGYTF. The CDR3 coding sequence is TGCGCCAGCAGCACGGGGACAACTAACTATGGCTACACCTTC. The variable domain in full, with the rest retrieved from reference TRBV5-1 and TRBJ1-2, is KAGVTQTPRYLIKTRGQQVTLSCSPISGHRSVSWYQQTPGQGLQFLFEYFSETQRNKGNFPGRFSGRQFSNSRSEMNVSTLELGDSALYLCASSTGTTNYGYTFGSGTRLTVV.

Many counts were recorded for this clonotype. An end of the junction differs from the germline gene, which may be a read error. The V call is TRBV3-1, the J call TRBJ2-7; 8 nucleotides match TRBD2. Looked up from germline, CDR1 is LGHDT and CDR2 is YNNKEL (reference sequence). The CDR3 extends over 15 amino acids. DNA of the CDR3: TGTGCCAGCAGCCAAGGGGCGTCCGGGCGGGAGGCTCGGACTTTC. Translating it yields CASSQGASGREARTF.

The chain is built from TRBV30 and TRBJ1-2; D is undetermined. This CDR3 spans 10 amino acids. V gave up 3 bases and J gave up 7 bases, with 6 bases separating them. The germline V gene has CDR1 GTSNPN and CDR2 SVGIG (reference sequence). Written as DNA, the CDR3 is TGTGCCTGGAGGAAGAGTGGCTACACCTTC. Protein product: CAWRKSGYTF.

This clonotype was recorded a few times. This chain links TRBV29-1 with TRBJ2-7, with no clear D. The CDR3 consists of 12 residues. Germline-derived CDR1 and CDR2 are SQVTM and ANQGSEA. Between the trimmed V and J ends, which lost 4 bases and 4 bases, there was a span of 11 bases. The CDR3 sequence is CSVAVGPYEQYF. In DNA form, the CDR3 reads TGCAGCGTTGCGGTGGGCCCTTACGAGCAGTACTTC.

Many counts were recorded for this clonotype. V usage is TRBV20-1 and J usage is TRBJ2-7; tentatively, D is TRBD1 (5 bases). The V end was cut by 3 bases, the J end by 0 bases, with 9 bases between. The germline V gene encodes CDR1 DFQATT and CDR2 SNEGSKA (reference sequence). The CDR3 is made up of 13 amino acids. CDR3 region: CSASDSPSYEQYF. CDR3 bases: TGCAGTGCTAGTGACAGTCCCTCCTACGAGCAGTACTTC.

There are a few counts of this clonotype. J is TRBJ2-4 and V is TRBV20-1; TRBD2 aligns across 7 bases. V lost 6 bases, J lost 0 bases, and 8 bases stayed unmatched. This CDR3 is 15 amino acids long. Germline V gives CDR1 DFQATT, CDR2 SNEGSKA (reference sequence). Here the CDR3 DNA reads TGCAGTGCCATTCCTAGCGGTCTAGCCAAAAACATTCAGTACTTC. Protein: CSAIPSGLAKNIQYF.

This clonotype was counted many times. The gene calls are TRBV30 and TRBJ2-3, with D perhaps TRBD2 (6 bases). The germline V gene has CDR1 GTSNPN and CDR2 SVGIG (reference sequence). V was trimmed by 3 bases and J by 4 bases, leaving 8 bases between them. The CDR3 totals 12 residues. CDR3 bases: TGTGCCTGGAGACTAGCTGCAGATACGCAGTATTTT. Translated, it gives CAWRLAADTQYF.

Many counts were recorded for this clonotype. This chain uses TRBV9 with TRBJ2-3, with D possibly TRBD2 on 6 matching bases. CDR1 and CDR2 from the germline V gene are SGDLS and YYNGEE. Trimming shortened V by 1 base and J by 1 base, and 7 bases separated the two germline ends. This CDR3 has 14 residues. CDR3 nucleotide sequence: TGTGCCAGCAGCGTACTAGCGCGCACAGATACGCAGTATTTT. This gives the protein CASSVLARTDTQYF.

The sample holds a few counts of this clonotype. The CDR3 spells CASSLGVVLQETQYF. The CDR3 DNA sequence: TGCGCCAGCAGCTTGGGTGTGGTTCTCCAAGAGACCCAGTACTTC. The chain is built from TRBV5-1 and TRBJ2-5; D not certain. The V end was cut by 0 bases, the J end by 1 base, with 10 bases between. The CDR3 runs to 15 residues. CDR1 is SGHRS, CDR2 YFSETQ, per germline.

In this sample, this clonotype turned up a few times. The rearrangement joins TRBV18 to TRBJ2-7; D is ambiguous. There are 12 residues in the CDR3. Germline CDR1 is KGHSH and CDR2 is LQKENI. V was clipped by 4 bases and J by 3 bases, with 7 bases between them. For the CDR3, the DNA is TGTGCCAGCTCACTGGACCACTACGAGCAGTACTTC. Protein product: CASSLDHYEQYF.

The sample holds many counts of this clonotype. The CDR3 sequence: CSRIWPYEQYF. The CDR3 DNA reads TGCAGCCGGATCTGGCCCTACGAGCAGTACTTC. The genes are TRBV20-1 and TRBJ2-7; D call uncertain. Germline values: CDR1 DFQATT, CDR2 SNEGSKA (reference sequence). CDR3 length: 11 residues.

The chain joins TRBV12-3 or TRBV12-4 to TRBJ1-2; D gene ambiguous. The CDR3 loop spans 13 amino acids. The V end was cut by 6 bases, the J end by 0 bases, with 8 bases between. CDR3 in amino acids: CASRPPTNYGYTF. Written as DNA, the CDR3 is TGTGCCAGCAGACCTCCCACTAACTATGGCTACACCTTC.

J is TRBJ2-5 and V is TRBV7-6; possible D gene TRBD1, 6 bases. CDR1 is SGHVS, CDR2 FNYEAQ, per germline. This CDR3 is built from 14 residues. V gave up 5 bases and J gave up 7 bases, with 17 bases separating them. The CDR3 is CASSPRTASGTQYF. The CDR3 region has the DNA TGTGCCAGCAGCCCAAGGACAGCATCAGGGACCCAGTACTTC. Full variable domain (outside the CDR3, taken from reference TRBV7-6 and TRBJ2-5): GAGVSQSPRYKVTKRGQDVALRCDPISGHVSLYWYRQALGQGPEFLTYFNYEAQQDKSGLPNDRFSAERPEGSISTLTIQRTEQRDSAMYRCASSPRTASGTQYFGPGTRLLVL.

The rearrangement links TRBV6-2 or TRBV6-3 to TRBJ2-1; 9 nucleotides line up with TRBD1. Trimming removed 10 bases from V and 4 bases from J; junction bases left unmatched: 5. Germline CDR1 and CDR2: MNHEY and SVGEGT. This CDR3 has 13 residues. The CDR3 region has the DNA TGTGCCACCCAGGACAGGGGTTACAATGAGCAGTTCTTC. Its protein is CATQDRGYNEQFF.

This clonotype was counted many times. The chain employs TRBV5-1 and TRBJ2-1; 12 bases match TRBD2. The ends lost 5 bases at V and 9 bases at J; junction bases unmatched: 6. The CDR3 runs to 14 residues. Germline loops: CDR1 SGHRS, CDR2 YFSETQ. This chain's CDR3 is CASSSGLAGREQFF. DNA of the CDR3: TGCGCCAGCAGTTCTGGACTAGCGGGACGTGAGCAGTTCTTC.